What follows are 28 T cell receptor beta chains derived from one specimen sequenced in a study of T-cell reconstitution after alpha-beta-depleted transplantation in children. Using unique molecular identifiers, the investigators prepared the TCRbeta library. TCRdb ran MiXCR on the PCR reads and lists one entry per CDR3 protein. The sample holds some 300,000 distinct CDR3 sequences, about a tenth seen once. The sample in question was PBMCs, obtained before TCRalphabeta/CD19-depleted stem cell transplant. These receptors all come from a boy under two years old with acute myeloid leukemia, due to receive a stem cell transplant.

This clonotype appeared many times. This chain joins TRBV12-3 or TRBV12-4 and TRBJ1-6; possible D gene TRBD1, 5 bases. The V end lost 5 bases, the J end lost 6 bases, and 17 bases lay between the germline ends. There are 16 residues in the CDR3. CDR3 nucleotide sequence: TGTGCCAGCAGTATCGACAAAAAGGGACTTAATTCACCCCTCCACTTT. Translating gives CASSIDKKGLNSPLHF.

This chain links TRBV28 with TRBJ1-5; no clear D gene. Germline V gene lookup returns CDR1 MDHEN and CDR2 SYDVKM. This CDR3 region has 15 residues. V was trimmed by 3 bases and J by 2 bases, leaving 11 bases between them. The CDR3 region has the DNA TGTGCCAGCAGTTTGTTCCGGGCAGGCAATCAGCCCCAGCATTTT. Its translation is CASSLFRAGNQPQHF.

The sample holds many counts of this clonotype. The J gene is TRBJ2-5, the V gene TRBV19; the D gene is possibly TRBD1 (6 bases). Trimming removed 7 bases at V and 4 bases at J, with 7 bases between. The germline V gene has CDR1 LNHDA and CDR2 SQIVND (reference sequence). This CDR3 region has 11 residues. CDR3 residues: CASKGGETQYF. The CDR3 nucleotides read TGTGCCAGTAAAGGGGGAGAGACCCAGTACTTC.

This clonotype was recorded at least ten times. The chain employs TRBV20-1 and TRBJ2-1; D unclear. Germline V lookup: CDR1 DFQATT, CDR2 SNEGSKA (reference sequence). The CDR3 loop spans 14 amino acids. V was pared by 6 bases and J by 0 bases, with 12 bases between. The CDR3 nucleotides read TGCAGTGCCCCTATCCTAAGCTCCTACAATGAGCAGTTCTTC. This sequence encodes CSAPILSSYNEQFF.

This clonotype was picked up many times. J is TRBJ1-1 and V is TRBV2; tentative D call: TRBD1 (6 bases). V was trimmed by 7 bases and J by 3 bases, leaving 18 bases between them. Germline CDR1 SNHLY, CDR2 FYNNEI. This CDR3 spans 15 amino acids. CDR3 in amino acids: CASTKQGVEDTEAFF. In nucleotides, the CDR3 is TGTGCCAGCACCAAACAGGGAGTAGAGGACACTGAAGCTTTCTTT.

There are a few counts of this clonotype. The chain joins TRBV23-1 to TRBJ2-7; 7 bases map to TRBD2. TRBV23-1 is an ORF, and what it does is uncertain. J was trimmed by 2 bases and V by 7 bases; bases with no gene match: 11. The CDR3 consists of 15 residues. CDR3 region: CASMPPGRGTYEQYF. CDR3 bases: TGCGCCAGCATGCCGCCCGGGCGGGGGACCTACGAGCAGTACTTC.

In this sample, this clonotype turned up many times. The genes are TRBV28 and TRBJ2-3; 9 bases line up with TRBD2. Trimming removed 3 bases from V and 2 bases from J; junction bases left unmatched: 9. The germline gives CDR1 MDHEN, CDR2 SYDVKM. CDR3 size: 17 residues. The CDR3 reads CASSFQLAGTVTDTQYF. The CDR3 DNA reads as TGTGCCAGCAGTTTCCAACTAGCGGGTACTGTCACAGATACGCAGTATTTT.

This clonotype was recorded at least ten times. The chain employs TRBV5-1 and TRBJ1-1, with 10 bases that match TRBD1. J gave up 1 base and V 3 bases, and 0 bases lay outside the gene matches. CDR3 length equals 14 residues. Germline CDR1 SGHRS, CDR2 YFSETQ. CDR3 in amino acids: CASSWTGGNTEAFF. The CDR3 DNA follows: TGCGCCAGCAGCTGGACAGGGGGGAACACTGAAGCTTTCTTT.

This clonotype was observed a few times. This chain connects TRBV7-9 to TRBJ1-1; tentative D call: TRBD1 (5 bases). Trimming pared 1 base from V and 4 bases from J, leaving 10 bases between. Germline CDR1 and CDR2: SEHNR and FQNEAQ (reference sequence). The CDR3 extends over 14 amino acids. CDR3 sequence reads: CASSLDAGLTEAFF. In nucleotides, the CDR3 is TGTGCCAGCAGCTTAGATGCAGGGCTCACTGAAGCTTTCTTT.

This clonotype was seen a single time. A clone one base away is much larger, so this may be a read error. The chain uses TRBV5-1 and TRBJ2-1; TRBD1 agrees at 7 bases. The germline gives CDR1 SGHRS, CDR2 YFSETQ. The CDR3 is 14 amino acids. The CDR3 sequence: CARSSGTAYNEQFF. CDR3 DNA sequence: TGCGCCAGAAGCTCCGGGACAGCCTACAATGAGCAGTTCTTC. The whole variable domain, filled in from reference TRBV5-1 and TRBJ2-1, reads KAGVTQTPRYLIKTRGQQVTLSCSPISGHRSVSWYQQTPGQGLQFLFEYFSETQRNKGNFPGRFSGRQFSNSRSEMNVSTLELGDSALYLCARSSGTAYNEQFFGPGTRLTVL.

This clonotype was counted ten times or more. The rearrangement uses TRBV12-3 or TRBV12-4 and TRBJ2-3, with TRBD2 identical over 8 bases. The ends lost 7 bases at V and 4 bases at J; junction bases unmatched: 4. CDR3 size: 13 residues. The CDR3 is CASNPGGPDTQYF. The CDR3 bases are TGTGCCAGCAACCCGGGGGGGCCAGATACGCAGTATTTT.

The chain joins TRBV12-3 or TRBV12-4 to TRBJ1-2; 7 nucleotides agree with TRBD1. V lost 5 bases and J lost 2; bases outside the gene matches: 8. The CDR3 loop spans 15 amino acids. CDR3 loop: CASSPVGTANYGYTF. In DNA form, the CDR3 reads TGTGCCAGCAGTCCTGTCGGGACAGCAAACTATGGCTACACCTTC.

A few counts support this clonotype. The V and J genes are TRBV12-3 or TRBV12-4 and TRBJ2-7, with 7 positions matching TRBD1. The CDR3 spans 15 residues. V shed 5 bases and J 1 base; nucleotides not matched to a gene: 8. The CDR3 sequence is CASSANRDRSYEQYF. The CDR3 nucleotides are TGTGCCAGCAGTGCCAACCGGGACAGATCCTACGAGCAGTACTTC.

The table lists this clonotype with many counts. This chain connects TRBV28 to TRBJ1-1; no clear D. CDR1 is MDHEN and CDR2 is SYDVKM in the germline V gene. CDR3 length equals 13 residues. V gave up 7 bases and J gave up 0 bases, with 9 bases separating them. CDR3 in DNA: TGTGCCAGCACCTCGGGCGTGAACACTGAAGCTTTCTTT. Its protein is CASTSGVNTEAFF.

This clonotype turned up a few times. The chain couples TRBV24-1 to TRBJ1-4; D possibly corresponds to TRBD1 (6 bases). This CDR3 region has 14 residues. Trimming pared 2 bases from V and 8 bases from J, leaving 11 bases between. The germline V gene encodes CDR1 KGHDR and CDR2 SFDVKD. CDR3 in amino acids: CATSDSLQGEKLFF. For the CDR3, the DNA is TGTGCCACCAGTGATTCGTTGCAGGGGGAAAAACTGTTTTTT.

This clonotype occurred many times. V usage is TRBV28 and J usage is TRBJ1-6; D is perhaps TRBD1 (6 bases). Trimming shortened V by 4 bases and J by 4 bases, and 20 bases separated the two germline ends. Per germline, CDR1 MDHEN and CDR2 SYDVKM. The CDR3 spans 18 residues. CDR3 amino acids: CASSSVRDIPPYNSPLHF. CDR3 coding DNA: TGTGCCAGCAGTTCAGTCCGGGACATACCCCCATATAATTCACCCCTCCACTTT.

This clonotype was detected many times. The chain links TRBV5-5 to TRBJ1-4, with 11 bases that match TRBD1. The ends lost 2 bases at V and 7 bases at J; junction bases unmatched: 1. Looked up from germline, CDR1 is SGHKS and CDR2 is YYEKEE (reference sequence). The CDR3 is made up of 14 amino acids. The chain's CDR3 is CASSFGTGGEKLFF. The CDR3 nucleotides read TGTGCCAGCAGCTTCGGGACAGGGGGTGAAAAACTGTTTTTT.

This clonotype was observed a few times. The chain recombines TRBV18 with TRBJ1-2; D is unclear. This CDR3 has 13 residues. The germline V gene has CDR1 KGHSH and CDR2 LQKENI. Between the trimmed V and J ends, which lost 2 bases and 9 bases, there was a span of 13 bases. CDR3 DNA sequence: TGTGCCAGCTCACCAGGGCAGGAAGAACGCTACACCTTC. Translated, it gives CASSPGQEERYTF.

This clonotype was seen at least ten times. The chain has TRBV12-5 and TRBJ2-1; no clear D gene. CDR3 size: 13 residues. Trimming cost V 2 bases and J 3 bases, with 5 bases left between them. The germline gives CDR1 LGHNT, CDR2 FRNRAP. The DNA of the CDR3 is TGTGCTAGTGGTTTGACGGGCTACAATGAGCAGTTCTTC. Translated, it gives CASGLTGYNEQFF.

This clonotype was found many times. CDR3 in amino acids: CASSQEALNYEQYF. Here the CDR3 DNA reads TGCGCCAGCAGCCAAGAAGCCCTTAACTACGAGCAGTACTTC. This chain uses TRBV4-3 with TRBJ2-7; D not certain. Germline values: CDR1 LGHNA, CDR2 YSLEER. Trimming cost V 0 bases and J 3 bases, with 9 bases left between them. The CDR3 sequence is 14 residues long.

As for this clonotype: A much larger clone differs by one base, so this may be a read error. The CDR3 loop reads CASSINNGGGDEKLFF. CDR3 in DNA: TGTGCCAGCAGCATTAACAATGGAGGGGGGGATGAAAAACTGTTTTTT. V is TRBV25-1 and J is TRBJ1-4, with D possibly TRBD1 on 6 matching bases. Trimming stripped 6 bases from V and 6 bases from J, with 20 bases between. Germline CDR1 MGHDK, CDR2 SYGVNS. This CDR3 region has 16 residues.

The genes are TRBV28 and TRBJ2-5; D uncertain. This CDR3 has 11 residues. V lost 4 bases and J 4 bases, leaving 4 bases between the germline ends. Looked up from germline, CDR1 is MDHEN and CDR2 is SYDVKM. CDR3 sequence reads: CASSYVETQYF. The CDR3 DNA reads as TGTGCCAGCAGTTATGTAGAGACCCAGTACTTC.

The sample holds a few counts of this clonotype. The genes are TRBV5-1 and TRBJ1-1; D remains unclear. V was pared by 1 base and J by 3 bases, with 4 bases between. CDR3 size: 12 residues. Germline CDR1 SGHRS, CDR2 YFSETQ. The CDR3 coding sequence is TGCGCCAGCAGCTTGACAGACACTGAAGCTTTCTTT. This gives the protein CASSLTDTEAFF.

This clonotype was counted a few times. The chain uses TRBV29-1 and TRBJ1-1, with D maybe TRBD1 (5 bases). The CDR3 has 13 amino acids. V lost 7 bases, J lost 2 bases, and 14 bases lay in between. Germline assignment: CDR1 SQVTM and CDR2 ANQGSEA. DNA of the CDR3: TGCAGCGCTGTGGGGACGGCCAACACTGAAGCTTTCTTT. Amino acid sequence: CSAVGTANTEAFF.

This clonotype was counted at least ten times. The rearrangement joins TRBV27 to TRBJ2-1, with D possibly being TRBD1 (8 bases). The CDR3 totals 17 residues. V lost 2 bases to trimming and J lost 4 bases, with 18 bases between them. The germline gives CDR1 MNHEY, CDR2 SMNVEV (reference sequence). The CDR3 DNA is TGTGCCAGCAGTTTAGGACAGGGTATCGGGGGGTACAATGAGCAGTTCTTC. It encodes CASSLGQGIGGYNEQFF.

This clonotype was detected ten times or more. At one of its ends the junction is not consistent with the germline gene, which may arise from a read error. The CDR3 DNA follows: TGTGCCAGCACTTTAGACGGACTAGCGGGAGTAGGGGAGCAGTTCTTC. Translating it yields CASTLDGLAGVGEQFF. The V and J genes are TRBV27 and TRBJ2-1; 13 nucleotides align to TRBD2. Germline assignment: CDR1 MNHEY and CDR2 SMNVEV (reference sequence). CDR3 length equals 16 residues.

This clonotype was seen a handful of times. The chain links TRBV28 to TRBJ2-7; 7 bases agree with TRBD2. Germline-derived CDR1 and CDR2 are MDHEN and SYDVKM. The CDR3 loop spans 12 amino acids. Unmatched junction bases numbered 2, after V lost 7 bases and J lost 2 bases. CDR3 region: CASTGGTYEQYF. CDR3 DNA sequence: TGTGCCAGCACCGGGGGGACCTACGAGCAGTACTTC.

The chain couples TRBV12-3 or TRBV12-4 to TRBJ2-1; 9 bases match TRBD1. The trim removed 2 bases at V and 5 bases at J, leaving 7 bases unmatched. The CDR3 has 16 residues. CDR3 in amino acids: CASSLLGTGINNEQFF. The DNA for the CDR3 is TGTGCCAGCAGTTTATTGGGGACAGGGATTAACAATGAGCAGTTCTTC.